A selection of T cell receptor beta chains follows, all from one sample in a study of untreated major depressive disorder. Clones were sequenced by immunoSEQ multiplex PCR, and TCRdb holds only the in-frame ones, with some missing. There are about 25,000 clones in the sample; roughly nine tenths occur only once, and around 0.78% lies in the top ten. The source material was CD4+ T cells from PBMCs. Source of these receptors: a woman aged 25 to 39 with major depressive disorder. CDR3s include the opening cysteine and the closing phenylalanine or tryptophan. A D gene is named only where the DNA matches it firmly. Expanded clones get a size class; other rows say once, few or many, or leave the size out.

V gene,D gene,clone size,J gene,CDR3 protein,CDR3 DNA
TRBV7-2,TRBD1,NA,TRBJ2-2,CASSLSPQGALSGELFF,TGTGCCAGCAGCTTATCCCCTCAGGGGGCGTTGTCCGGGGAGCTGTTTTTT
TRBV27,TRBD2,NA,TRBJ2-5,CASSPFSGIQETQYF,TGTGCCAGCAGTCCGTTTAGCGGGATCCAAGAGACCCAGTACTTC
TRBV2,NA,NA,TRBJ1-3,CASGPGTRSGNTIYF,TGTGCCAGCGGTCCCGGAACGCGCTCTGGAAACACCATATATTTT
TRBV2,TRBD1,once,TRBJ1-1,CASSVRDRGPLNTEAFF,TGTGCCAGCAGTGTCCGGGACAGGGGGCCGCTGAACACTGAAGCTTTCTTT
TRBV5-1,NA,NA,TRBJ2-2,CASSLINTGELFF,TGCGCCAGCAGCCTTATAAACACCGGGGAGCTGTTTTTT
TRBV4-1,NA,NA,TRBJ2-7,CASSQGRWGSYEQYF,TGCGCCAGCAGCCAAGGGCGGTGGGGGTCCTACGAGCAGTACTTC
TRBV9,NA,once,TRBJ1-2,CASSGAGTYGYTF,TGTGCCAGCAGCGGAGCTGGGACCTATGGCTACACCTTC
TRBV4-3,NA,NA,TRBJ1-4,CASSHPQGEKLFF,TGCGCCAGCAGCCACCCCCAGGGGGAAAAACTGTTTTTT
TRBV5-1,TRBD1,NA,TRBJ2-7,CASSSGQGAYEQYF,TGCGCCAGCAGTTCGGGACAGGGTGCGTACGAGCAGTACTTC
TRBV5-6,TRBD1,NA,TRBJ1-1,CASSTGTGGSEAFF,TGTGCCAGCAGCACCGGGACAGGGGGTTCTGAAGCTTTCTTT
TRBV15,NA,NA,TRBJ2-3,CATSKTLADTQYF,TGTGCCACCAGCAAGACCTTGGCAGATACGCAGTATTTT
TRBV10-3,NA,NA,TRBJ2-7,CAISEYPQQYF,TGTGCCATCAGTGAGTACCCCCAGCAGTACTTC
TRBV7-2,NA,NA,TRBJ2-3,CASSLAPGNGDTQYF,TGTGCCAGCAGCTTAGCGCCGGGGAATGGGGATACGCAGTATTTT
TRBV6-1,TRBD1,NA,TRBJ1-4,CASTPHRGLEKLFF,TGTGCCAGCACCCCACACAGGGGTCTGGAAAAACTGTTTTTT
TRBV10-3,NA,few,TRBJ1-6,CAISGVKGITLHF,TGTGCCATCAGTGGTGTGAAGGGGATAACCCTCCACTTT
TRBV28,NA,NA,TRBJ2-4,CASSLVRASLAKNIQYF,TGTGCCAGCAGTTTAGTCCGAGCGTCACTAGCCAAAAACATTCAGTACTTC
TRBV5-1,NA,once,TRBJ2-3,CASSSGTHYTDTQYF,TGCGCCAGCAGCTCCGGGACTCACTACACAGATACGCAGTATTTT
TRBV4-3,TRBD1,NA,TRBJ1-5,CASSQDSLGTVIF,TGCGCCAGCAGCCAAGATTCGTTGGGGACAGTCATCTTT
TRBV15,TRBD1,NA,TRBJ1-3,CATSRGQVLSGNTIYF,TGTGCCACCAGCAGGGGACAGGTACTGTCTGGAAACACCATATATTTT
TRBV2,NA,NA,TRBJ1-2,CASSESRPSGGYTF,TGTGCCAGCAGTGAATCCCGCCCCAGCGGGGGCTACACCTTC
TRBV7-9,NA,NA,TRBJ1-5,CASSLSNQPQHF,TGTGCCAGCAGCTTATCCAATCAGCCCCAGCATTTT
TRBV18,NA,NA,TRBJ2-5,CASSPPAGLGETQYF,TGTGCCAGCTCACCACCGGCAGGTCTCGGGGAGACCCAGTACTTC
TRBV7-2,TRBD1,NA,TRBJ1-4,CASSMRQGRNEKLFF,TGTGCCAGCAGCATGCGACAGGGGCGGAATGAAAAACTGTTTTTT
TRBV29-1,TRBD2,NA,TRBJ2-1,CSVGKLAGGDEQFF,TGCAGCGTTGGCAAGTTAGCGGGAGGCGATGAGCAGTTCTTC
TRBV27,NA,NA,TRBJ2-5,CASSFGPGSETQYF,TGTGCCAGCAGTTTCGGCCCGGGATCAGAGACCCAGTACTTC
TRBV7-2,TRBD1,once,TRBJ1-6,CASSPIQGGNSPLHF,TGTGCCAGCAGCCCAATACAGGGGGGCAATTCACCCCTCCACTTT
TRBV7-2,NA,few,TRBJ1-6,CASSLGNSPLHF,TGTGCCAGCAGCTTAGGGAATTCACCCCTCCACTTT
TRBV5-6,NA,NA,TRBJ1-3,CASSLDTTLSGNTIYF,TGTGCCAGCAGCTTGGACACTACCCTCTCTGGAAACACCATATATTTT
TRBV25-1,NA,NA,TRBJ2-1,CASSLTSKHEQFF,TGTGCCAGCAGCCTAACTAGCAAACATGAGCAGTTCTTC
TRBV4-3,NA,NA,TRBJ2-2,CASSQDPRGDTGELFF,TGCGCCAGCAGCCAAGATCCCAGGGGGGACACCGGGGAGCTGTTTTTT
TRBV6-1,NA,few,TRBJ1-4,CASGRQTTNEKLFF,TGTGCCAGCGGACGACAGACAACTAATGAAAAACTGTTTTTT
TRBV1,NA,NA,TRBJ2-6,CTSPDLGGRGVSGANVLTF,TGCACCAGCCCCGACCTCGGGGGGAGGGGGGTCTCTGGGGCCAACGTCCTGACTTTC
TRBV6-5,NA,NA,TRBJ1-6,CASSYSRIIPDSPLHF,TGTGCCAGCAGTTACTCTCGAATAATCCCCGATTCACCCCTCCACTTT
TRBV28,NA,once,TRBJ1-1,CASSLLPGFTEAFF,TGTGCCAGCAGTTTATTACCCGGGTTCACTGAAGCTTTCTTT
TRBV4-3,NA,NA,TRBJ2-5,CASSQDRRETQYF,TGCGCCAGCAGCCAAGACCGTCGGGAGACCCAGTACTTC
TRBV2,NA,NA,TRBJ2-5,CASSRGLGETQYF,TGTGCCAGCAGCAGGGGCTTAGGGGAGACCCAGTACTTC
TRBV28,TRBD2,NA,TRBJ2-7,CASSSQLAGLSYEQYF,TGTGCCAGCAGTTCCCAACTAGCGGGGCTATCCTACGAGCAGTACTTC
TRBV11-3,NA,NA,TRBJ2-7,CASSSLVLYEQYF,TGTGCCAGCAGCTCCCTGGTCCTCTACGAGCAGTACTTC
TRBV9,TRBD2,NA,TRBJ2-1,CASSLSREGSNEQFF,TGTGCCAGCAGCCTGTCGCGGGAGGGCTCCAATGAGCAGTTCTTC
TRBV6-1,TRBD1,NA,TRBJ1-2,CASSEDSDRGYGYTF,TGTGCCAGCAGTGAAGACTCCGACAGGGGCTATGGCTACACCTTC
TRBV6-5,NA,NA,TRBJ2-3,CASSSTDTQYF,TGTGCCAGCAGTAGCACAGATACGCAGTATTTT
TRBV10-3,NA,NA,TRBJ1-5,CAISESGRGNQPQHF,TGTGCCATCAGTGAGTCAGGCAGGGGCAATCAGCCCCAGCATTTT
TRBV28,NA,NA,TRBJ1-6,CATFYRSSYNSPLHF,TGTGCCACTTTTTACAGGAGCTCCTATAATTCACCCCTCCACTTT
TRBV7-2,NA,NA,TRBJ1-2,CASSLGTTAYGYTF,TGTGCCAGCAGCTTAGGGACTACAGCTTATGGCTACACCTTC
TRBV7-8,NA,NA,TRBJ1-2,CASSSPAGAGPMEGYTF,TGTGCCAGCAGCTCCCCCGCTGGGGCAGGCCCTATGGAAGGCTACACCTTC
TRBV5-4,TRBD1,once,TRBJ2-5,CASSSGGQETQYF,TGTGCCAGCAGCTCAGGGGGCCAAGAGACCCAGTACTTC
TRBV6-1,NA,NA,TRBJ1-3,CASSDAGAGNTIYF,TGTGCCAGCAGTGATGCAGGGGCTGGAAACACCATATATTTT
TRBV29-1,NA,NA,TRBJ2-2,CSVDVAGPTGELFF,TGCAGCGTTGATGTGGCAGGGCCAACCGGGGAGCTGTTTTTT
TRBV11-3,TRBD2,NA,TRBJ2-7,CASSLAIPTSGRVYEQYF,TGTGCCAGCAGCTTAGCCATCCCGACTAGCGGGAGGGTCTACGAGCAGTACTTC
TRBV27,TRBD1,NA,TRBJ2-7,CASSLLGTARSYEQYF,TGTGCCAGCAGTTTATTAGGGACAGCCCGTTCCTACGAGCAGTACTTC
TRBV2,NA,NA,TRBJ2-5,CASRGGQGSTETQYF,TGTGCCAGCAGGGGGGGGCAGGGATCGACGGAGACCCAGTACTTC
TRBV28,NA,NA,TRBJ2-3,CASRGGPGSLDTQYF,TGTGCCAGCAGGGGGGGCCCAGGATCCTTAGATACGCAGTATTTT
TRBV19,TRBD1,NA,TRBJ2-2,CASSITGVAGELFF,TGTGCCAGTAGTATTACAGGGGTAGCCGGGGAGCTGTTTTTT
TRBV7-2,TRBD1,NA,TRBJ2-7,CASSSRGQGPYEQYF,TGTGCCAGCAGCTCCCGGGGACAGGGGCCCTACGAGCAGTACTTC
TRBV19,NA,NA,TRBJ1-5,CASMRVGPNQPQHF,TGTGCCAGTATGAGGGTGGGGCCCAATCAGCCCCAGCATTTT
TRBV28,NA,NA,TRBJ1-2,CASSLILGGRGYTF,TGTGCCAGCAGTTTAATACTCGGGGGGCGCGGCTACACCTTC
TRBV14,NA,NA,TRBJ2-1,CASSPGVQSEQFF,TGTGCCAGCAGCCCAGGAGTACAATCAGAGCAGTTCTTC